The entry that follows covers one T cell receptor beta chain sequence. The antigen it binds to is not known. The input lacks base qualities; no much larger clone sits a single base away. The cohort comprised approximately 700 healthy bone marrow donors. At the time of sampling, every cohort member was nominally healthy, though immune exposures that went unrecorded were likely present. The donor tested CMV seropositive, placing the donor among the 289 seropositive members of the cohort. Each donor provided a peripheral blood sample, and peripheral blood mononuclear cells were used for TCR beta sequencing. Genomic DNA was extracted from the blood cell samples with the Qiagen DNeasy Blood Extraction Kit. This specimen belongs to a study of cytomegalovirus exposure and HLA in healthy donors (dated by TCRdb to 2017 to 2019). Study-level background: An earlier analysis of a few hundred of the donors reported 276 Gb of sequence data and around 110 million unique TCR beta sequences obtained from approximately 180 million T cells. About 280 gigabases of sequencing data and around 88 million unique TCR sequences made up an early release that covered some 640 HLA-typed donors. Of the approximately 400 genotyped donors, less than 90% were placed in the genetic ancestry cluster associated with self-reported Caucasian donors. The aim of the study was to test whether cataloging public T cell receptors could identify signatures of past pathogen exposure. Using immunosequencing, the study profiled T cell repertoires from 550 to 750 subjects and related those repertoires to cytomegalovirus serostatus. In addition to the first cohort of around 670 subjects, a separate validation cohort of 120 different subjects was used. High-throughput TCR immunosequencing, statistical association of individual TCRs with disease status, and machine learning were combined to predict cytomegalovirus infection status. A later analysis re-analyzed previously published TCR beta repertoires from 660 or so donors and added high-resolution HLA genotyping to study TCR occurrence patterns. In the later analysis, no new phenotypic data were used to find candidate immune exposures; instead, reliance was placed on TCR beta sequences and their occurrence across donors. An earlier analysis of several hundred of the donors applied high-throughput TCR beta sequencing to assess whether each TCR beta V gene segment acted as functional or pseudogenic. Donor age, sex, ethnicity and CMV serostatus were collected together with the repertoire data. In a later genetic analysis, genome-wide SNP genotypes for 398 of the 666 donors were used, and that subset was treated as a discovery cohort. All discovery cohort repertoires had been generated using a single sequencing platform. Both class I and class II loci were covered by HLA typing, at four-digit resolution. The number of donors typed differed by locus, with about 620-630 for A, B, C, DRB1 and DQB1, around 500 for DQA1, approximately 580 for DPA1, and around 460 for DPB1. A handful of DR-DQ haplotypes were treated as single units for association and clustering because of strong linkage in the cohort. On average, about 240,000 unique TCR beta nucleotide sequences were sequenced per donor among a few hundred genotyped donors of the cohort, with about 19% of those sequences being non-productive.

V gives up 5 bases and J gives up 3 bases, and the segment between their germline ends measures 10 bases. The germline V gene yields MRHNA for CDR1 and SNTAGT for CDR2. The CDR3 has 13 amino acids, counting the end cysteine and phenylalanine. The DNA shown is the 39-base CDR3, in frame from base 1. The library was prepared using the immunoSEQ multiplex PCR assay. For the multiplex PCR, a mixture combining 60 forward primers for TCR Vbeta segments and 13 reverse primers for TCR Jbeta segments was used. A multiplex PCR assay on genomic DNA amplified the CDR3 region of rearranged TCR beta genes. Amplified TCR beta libraries were sequenced as 87-base-pair reads on the Illumina HiSeq System. In the original analysis: A later analysis counted about 80 million unique TCR beta chains across the 666 repertoires, and roughly 11 million of these chains were shared by at least two donors. Raw reads were error-corrected and collapsed into unique sequences by a nearest-neighbor algorithm in which closely related sequences were merged to remove PCR and sequencing errors. To assign V, D and J gene segments, CDR3 sequences were aligned to IMGT reference sequences. For a sequence to be retained, at least a six-nucleotide match to both a V gene segment and a J gene segment was required. A rearrangement was called productive if the CDR3 had no stop codons and remained in frame with V and J, and every other rearrangement was called non-productive. Following IMGT convention, CDR3 was defined as the stretch from the second conserved V-encoded cysteine up to the conserved J-encoded phenylalanine. The earlier analysis of 587 of the donors excluded sequences that lacked an unambiguous match to a single V gene segment. An earlier analysis of a few hundred of the donors classified V segments as functional when productive rearrangements were above 56.7% and as segregating when the standard deviation between donors was above 5%. To diagnose cytomegalovirus status from the catalog of TCR beta chain sequences, a statistical classification framework was built. In a later analysis, TCR nucleotide sequences were compared against IMGT/GENE-DB human TR gene sequences so that V and J genes could be assigned. The TCRdist pipeline was used in a later analysis to assign CDR3 sequences and most-parsimonious VDJ recombination scenarios. In a later analysis, each TCR beta chain was defined by its CDR3 amino acid sequence together with its V-gene family, and reads lacking a unique V-gene family were excluded. A later analysis removed 592 highly shared, low-generation-probability nucleotide sequences to deal with suspected cross-contamination and a sequencing artifact. In a later analysis, a clonal expansion index for each public chain was calculated from normalized within-repertoire ranks of inferred template counts. A later analysis computed generation probabilities with a VDJ recombination model fitted to out-of-frame rearrangements, and checked the results against IGoR. A later analysis scored TCR-TCR, TCR-HLA and TCR-CMV co-occurrence with hypergeometric tests, applying a repertoire-size bias correction to TCR pairs. False discovery rates were estimated in a later analysis by permuting HLA or CMV assignments 20 times. In a later analysis, co-occurring TCRs were grouped with DBSCAN, and TCRdist sequence similarity was added when clustering was performed within HLA-allele-positive subsets. Repertoires with fewer than 30,000 or more than 120,000 public chains were left out of co-occurrence clustering, as were a handful of repertoires with anomalous nucleotide sharing. TCRdb's version of the immuneACCESS table is confined to in-frame rearrangements and falls short of the full clone set. An unresolved V gene accounts for under half of the shortfall where checked; the remainder is of unknown origin. The V and J calls and clone size were taken over from that table, and D and trimming were inferred from the DNA. The sample includes 30,000 to 40,000 clones, with roughly two thirds observed a single time. The ten biggest clones cover over 9.5% of the sample.

Study-wide conclusions, independent of this receptor: The study gave a list of about 160 TCR beta chains associated with cytomegalovirus. A later analysis associated about 16,000 TCR beta sequences with specific HLA alleles at a false discovery rate of 0.05. Because the 87-base-pair reads could not distinguish some IMGT-functional V segments, including TRBV6-2 and TRBV6-3, those segments were excluded. The sequencing pipeline was judged likely to have produced a cluster of highly shared sequence variants as a technical artifact. HLA typing was unavailable for some donors at each locus, so association tests used only the typed subset. While some public TCRs were present in many individuals, most TCR sequences turned up only very rarely across donors. A later analysis found that TCR association rates varied across HLA loci, with DRB1 alleles showing the most associated TCRs and HLA-C alleles the fewest. Strong co-occurrence of HLA alleles, especially DR and DQ, made assigning TCR associations to individual alleles difficult. The authors suggested that the approach could potentially be generalized to other disease states and immunological phenotypes. Three of the identified cytomegalovirus-associated TCR beta chains were confirmed in vitro to be specific for cytomegalovirus antigens. In a later analysis, HLA-associated TCR beta chains were found to be more clonally expanded and to have lower generation probabilities than equally common non-associated chains. Linkage disequilibrium might explain the correlated functional status among segregating V segments, but an unknown experimental factor could not be excluded. In an earlier analysis of around 600 of the donors, most TCR beta V segments appeared in productive rearrangements about 87% or about 30% of the time, broadly matching IMGT annotations. Roughly uniform sequencing depth across donors was assumed in presence/absence analyses, although this assumption may not hold. A later analysis reported that several top co-occurrence clusters appeared linked to parvovirus B19, influenza, CMV and Epstein-Barr virus. A further reported finding was that TCR beta sequences accurately predicted the HLA-A and HLA-B alleles for most subjects in the first cohort. Immune exposure information for the cohort was limited to CMV serostatus. According to a later analysis, most CMV-associated TCR beta chains appeared to be HLA-restricted, and the HLA associations seemed to be driven largely by CMV exposure. In both the original and validation cohorts, the classifier was reported to diagnose cytomegalovirus status with high specificity and sensitivity. Because counts were too low, roughly 16 rarely observed V segments, including chromosome 9 orphons, were excluded from the earlier analysis of 587 of the donors. In a later genetic analysis, a missense DCLRE1C variant was associated with V-gene and J-gene trimming of TCR beta chains, and the association was replicated in an independent cohort. Only TCR beta chains were sequenced in this cohort, and the absence of alpha or paired-chain data limited detectable features. Compared with the approximately 670-donor mean, donors in an Asian-associated ancestry cluster had fewer N-insertions in productive TCRs, according to a later genetic analysis.

Source material: PBMCs. The origin of this receptor is a man aged 40-49 years in good health and CMV-seropositive. Recombination joined TRBV6-4 with TRBJ1-2; the D gene cannot be resolved reliably. The DNA sequence is TGTGCCAGCAGTTCCCTGGACTACTATGGCTACACCTTC. Translation gives CASSSLDYYGYTF.